The source of this TCR beta chain is a study of blood T cell repertoires in COVID-19. The overall study: In each case, the material was cDNA or gDNA derived from T cells, B-cell-depleted T cells, or PBMCs.

Per the study methods: Quantification of nucleated cells was approximated via reference gene primer amplification. Some clones are missing from TCRdb's copy, which holds only in-frame ones; the method was immunoSEQ multiplex PCR. The V and J calls and clone size are taken from that table; D and trimming were inferred from the DNA. This table has 190,000 or so clones, more than 70% appearing once. Germline V CDR1 and CDR2: PRHDT, FYEKMQ (reference sequence). The CDR3 consists of 15 residues. The trim removed 6 bases at V and 6 bases at J, leaving 11 bases unmatched. The chain is built from TRBV13 and TRBJ1-2, with 9 bases lining up with TRBD1. The sequenced sample consisted of peripheral blood. This TCR came from a man aged 40-49 years with active or convalescent COVID-19. In DNA, the CDR3 is TGTGCCAGCAGTTCCTCGGGACAGGGAGGTGATGGCTACACCTTC. It translates to CASSSSGQGGDGYTF.